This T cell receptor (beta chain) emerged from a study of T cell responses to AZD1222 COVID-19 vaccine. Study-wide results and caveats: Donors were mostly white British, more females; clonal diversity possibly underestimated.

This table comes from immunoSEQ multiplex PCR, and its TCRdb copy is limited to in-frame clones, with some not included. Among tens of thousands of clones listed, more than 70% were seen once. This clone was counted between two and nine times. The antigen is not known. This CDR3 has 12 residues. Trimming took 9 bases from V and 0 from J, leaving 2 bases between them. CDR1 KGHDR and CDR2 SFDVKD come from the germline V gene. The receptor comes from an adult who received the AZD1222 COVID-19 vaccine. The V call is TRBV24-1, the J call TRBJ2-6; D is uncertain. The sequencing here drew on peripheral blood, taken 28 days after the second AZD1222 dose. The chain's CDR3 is CATSSGANVLTF. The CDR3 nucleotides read TGTGCCACCTCCTCTGGGGCCAACGTCCTGACTTTC.